Listed below are T cell receptor beta chains from one sample, sequenced in a study of beta chain features in type 1 diabetes. Sequenced by immunoSEQ multiplex PCR; TCRdb stores in-frame clones only, minus some. The data contain 300,000 to 350,000 clones, 7.5% to 9% of them singletons. Material: central memory CD4+ T cells from blood. Receptor source: a woman aged 18 to 35 in good health. CDR3s include the opening cysteine and the closing phenylalanine or tryptophan.

j_call v_call cdr3_aa
TRBJ2-5 TRBV28 CASSASSTGTQYF
TRBJ2-5 TRBV29-1 CSVVLPGQETQYF
TRBJ2-7 TRBV5-1 CASSLAAGSHEQYF
TRBJ2-1 TRBV12-2 CASRLSGGRAYEQFF
TRBJ1-5 TRBV5-6 CASSSGTGYGSVSNQPQHF
TRBJ2-1 TRBV7-6 CASSLRAGSSYNEQFF
TRBJ1-2 TRBV28 CASSLSRTGGGYTF
TRBJ2-5 TRBV7-6 CASSATSGTETQYF
TRBJ2-5 TRBV7-9 CASSLNLGETQYF
TRBJ2-1 TRBV15 CATSRDVGLAGHNEQFF
TRBJ2-1 TRBV7-2 CASSLAGTSSYNEQFF
TRBJ2-1 TRBV5-4 CASSSKTSGRADEQFF
TRBJ1-5 TRBV4-2 CASSQDQLNQPQHF
TRBJ2-5 TRBV6-6 CASSYSTSGTQYF
TRBJ1-1 TRBV5-8 CASSLFPMNTEAFF
TRBJ1-4 TRBV5-1 CASSVGTGPEKLFF
TRBJ2-1 TRBV5-4 CASSLDLGTNNEQFF
TRBJ1-4 TRBV13 CASSLGILNEKLFF
TRBJ1-4 TRBV7-2 CASSLGPGSVKLFF